This T cell receptor (beta chain) derives from a study of shared clonotypes between healthy human individuals. In the study overall: Samples came from a couple of female and a few male donors aged 18 to 49.

Trimming at V came to 3 bases and at J to 2 bases, leaving 4 bases not matched to a gene. Germline V lookup: CDR1 WNHNN, CDR2 SYGVQD (reference sequence). The CDR3 spans 15 residues. Generated by immunoSEQ multiplex PCR, the TCRdb table keeps only in-frame clones and is missing some. The sample consists of a few hundred thousand clones, around 78% of them appearing once. Sequencing input: PBMCs. The chain joins TRBV10-1 to TRBJ2-7; 10 nucleotides match TRBD2. This TCR came from a woman in her thirties or forties in good health. Some clones in this sample may be carry-over from other donors' samples. The CDR3 reads CASSDGLAVAYEQYF. The CDR3, as DNA: TGCGCCAGCAGTGATGGACTAGCGGTTGCCTACGAGCAGTACTTC.